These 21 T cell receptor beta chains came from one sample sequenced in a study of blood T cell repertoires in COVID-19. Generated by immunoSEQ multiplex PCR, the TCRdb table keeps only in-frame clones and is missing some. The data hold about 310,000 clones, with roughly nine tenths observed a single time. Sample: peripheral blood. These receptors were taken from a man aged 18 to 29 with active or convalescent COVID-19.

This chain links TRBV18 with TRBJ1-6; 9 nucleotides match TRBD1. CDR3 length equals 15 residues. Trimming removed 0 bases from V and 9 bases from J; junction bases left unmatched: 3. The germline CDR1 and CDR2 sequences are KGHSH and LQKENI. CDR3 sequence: CASSPPTGGSSPLHF. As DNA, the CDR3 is TGTGCCAGCTCACCACCGACAGGGGGTAGTTCACCCCTCCACTTT.

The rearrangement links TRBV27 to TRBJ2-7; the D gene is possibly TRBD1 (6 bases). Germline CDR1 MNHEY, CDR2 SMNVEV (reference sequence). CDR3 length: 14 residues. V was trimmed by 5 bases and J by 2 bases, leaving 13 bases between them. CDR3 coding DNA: TGTGCCAGCAGTATTGGGGGCGCAACCTACGAGCAGTACTTC. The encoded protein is CASSIGGATYEQYF.

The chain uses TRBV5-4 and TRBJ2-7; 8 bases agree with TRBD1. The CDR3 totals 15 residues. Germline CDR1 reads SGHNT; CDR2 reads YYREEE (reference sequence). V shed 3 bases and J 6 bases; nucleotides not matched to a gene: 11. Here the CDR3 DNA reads TGTGCCAGCAGCTCGGGGGCCAGGGGGCTTCTCGAGCAGTACTTC. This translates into CASSSGARGLLEQYF.

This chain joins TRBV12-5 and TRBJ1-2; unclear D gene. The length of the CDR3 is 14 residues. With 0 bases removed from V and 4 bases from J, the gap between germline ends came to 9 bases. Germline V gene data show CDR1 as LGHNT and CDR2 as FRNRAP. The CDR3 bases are TGTGCTAGTGGTTTGGTAATCGGGAGCTATGGCTACACCTTC. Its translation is CASGLVIGSYGYTF.

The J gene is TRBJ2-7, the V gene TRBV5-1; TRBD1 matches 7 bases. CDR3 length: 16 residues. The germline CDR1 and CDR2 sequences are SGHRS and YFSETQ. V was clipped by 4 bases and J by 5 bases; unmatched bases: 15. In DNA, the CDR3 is TGCGCCAGCAGCCCCACCGACAGGGACGAGGAAAACGAGCAGTACTTC. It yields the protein CASSPTDRDEENEQYF.

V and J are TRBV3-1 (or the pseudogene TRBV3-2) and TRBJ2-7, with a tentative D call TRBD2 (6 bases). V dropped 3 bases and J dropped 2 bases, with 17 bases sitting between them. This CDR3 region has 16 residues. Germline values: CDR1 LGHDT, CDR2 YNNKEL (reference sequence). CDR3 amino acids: CASSQGVPGDAYEQYF. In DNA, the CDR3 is TGTGCCAGCAGCCAGGGGGTACCGGGGGACGCCTACGAGCAGTACTTC.

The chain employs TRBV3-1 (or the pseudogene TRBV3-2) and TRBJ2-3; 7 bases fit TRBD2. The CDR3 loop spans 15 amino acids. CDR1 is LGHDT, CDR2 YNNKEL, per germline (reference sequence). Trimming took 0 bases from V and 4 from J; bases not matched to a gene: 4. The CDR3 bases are TGTGCCAGCAGCCAAGATAGAGGGAGGGCAGATACGCAGTATTTT. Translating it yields CASSQDRGRADTQYF.

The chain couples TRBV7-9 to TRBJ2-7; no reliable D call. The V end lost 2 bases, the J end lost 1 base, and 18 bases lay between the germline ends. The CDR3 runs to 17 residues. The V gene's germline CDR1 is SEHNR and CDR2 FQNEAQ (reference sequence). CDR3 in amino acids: CASSLYGFGQDSYEQYF. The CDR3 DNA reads TGTGCCAGCAGCTTATATGGGTTTGGGCAGGATTCCTACGAGCAGTACTTC.

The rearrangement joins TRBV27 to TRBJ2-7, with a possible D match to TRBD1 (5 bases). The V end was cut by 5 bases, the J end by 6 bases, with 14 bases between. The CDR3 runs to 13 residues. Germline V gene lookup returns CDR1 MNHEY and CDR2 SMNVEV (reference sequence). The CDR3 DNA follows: TGTGCCAGCAGTCGAACGGAACAGGCCGAGCAGTACTTC. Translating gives CASSRTEQAEQYF.

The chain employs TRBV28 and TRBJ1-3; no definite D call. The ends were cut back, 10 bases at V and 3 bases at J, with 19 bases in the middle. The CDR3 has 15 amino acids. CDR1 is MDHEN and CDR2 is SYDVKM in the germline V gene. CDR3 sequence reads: CATAGGHIGGNTIYF. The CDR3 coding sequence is TGTGCCACCGCTGGAGGTCACATCGGTGGAAACACCATATATTTT.

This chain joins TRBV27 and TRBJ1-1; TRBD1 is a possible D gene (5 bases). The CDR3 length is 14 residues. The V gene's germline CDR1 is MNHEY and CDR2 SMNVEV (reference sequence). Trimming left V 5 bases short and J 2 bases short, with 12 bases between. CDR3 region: CASSDAGGNTEAFF. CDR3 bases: TGTGCCAGCAGTGATGCCGGGGGAAACACTGAAGCTTTCTTT.

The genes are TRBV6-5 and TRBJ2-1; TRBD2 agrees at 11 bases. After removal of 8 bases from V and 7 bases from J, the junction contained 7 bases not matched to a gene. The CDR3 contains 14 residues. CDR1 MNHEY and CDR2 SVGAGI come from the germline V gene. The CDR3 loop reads CASLVLAGANEQFF. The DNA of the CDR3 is TGTGCCAGCCTGGTACTAGCGGGGGCTAATGAGCAGTTCTTC.

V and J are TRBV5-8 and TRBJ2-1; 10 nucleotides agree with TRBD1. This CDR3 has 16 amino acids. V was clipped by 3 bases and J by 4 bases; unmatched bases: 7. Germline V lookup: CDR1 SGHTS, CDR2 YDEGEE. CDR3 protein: CASSYAGQGLYNEQFF. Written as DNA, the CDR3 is TGTGCCAGCAGCTACGCGGGACAGGGGCTTTACAATGAGCAGTTCTTC. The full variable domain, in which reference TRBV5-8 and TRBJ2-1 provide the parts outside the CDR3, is EAGVTQSPTHLIKTRGQQATLRCSPISGHTSVYWYQQALGLGLQFLLWYDEGEERNRGNFPPRFSGRQFPNYSSELNVNALELEDSALYLCASSYAGQGLYNEQFFGPGTRLTVL.

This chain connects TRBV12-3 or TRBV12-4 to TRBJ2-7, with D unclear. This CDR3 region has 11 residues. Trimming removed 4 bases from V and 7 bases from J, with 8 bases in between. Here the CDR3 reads CASSSLGEQYF. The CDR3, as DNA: TGTGCCAGCAGTTCCCTCGGGGAGCAGTACTTC.

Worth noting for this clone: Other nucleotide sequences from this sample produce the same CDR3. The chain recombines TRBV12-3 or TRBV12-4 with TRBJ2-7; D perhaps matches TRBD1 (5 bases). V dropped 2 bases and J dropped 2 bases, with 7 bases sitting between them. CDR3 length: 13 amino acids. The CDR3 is CASSLQGAYEQYF. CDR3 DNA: TGTGCCAGCAGTTTACAAGGGGCCTACGAGCAGTACTTC.

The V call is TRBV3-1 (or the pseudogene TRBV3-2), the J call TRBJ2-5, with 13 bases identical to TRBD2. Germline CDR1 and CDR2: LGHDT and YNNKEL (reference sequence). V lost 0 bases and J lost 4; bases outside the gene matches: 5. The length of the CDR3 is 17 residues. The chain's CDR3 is CASSQEAGLAGRETQYF. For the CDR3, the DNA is TGTGCCAGCAGCCAAGAAGCGGGACTAGCGGGGCGAGAGACCCAGTACTTC.

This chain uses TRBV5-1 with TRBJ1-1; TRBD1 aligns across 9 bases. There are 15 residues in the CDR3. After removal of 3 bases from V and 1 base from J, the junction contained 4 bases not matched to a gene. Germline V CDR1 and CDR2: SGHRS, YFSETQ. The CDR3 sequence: CASSSDRGGNTEAFF. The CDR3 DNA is TGCGCCAGCAGCTCCGACAGGGGGGGGAACACTGAAGCTTTCTTT.

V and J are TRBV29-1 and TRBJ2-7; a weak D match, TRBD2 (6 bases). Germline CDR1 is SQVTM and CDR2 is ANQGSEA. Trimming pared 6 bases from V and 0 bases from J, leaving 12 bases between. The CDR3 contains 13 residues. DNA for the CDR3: TGCAGCGTATTTGACGGGAGCTCCTACGAGCAGTACTTC. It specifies CSVFDGSSYEQYF.

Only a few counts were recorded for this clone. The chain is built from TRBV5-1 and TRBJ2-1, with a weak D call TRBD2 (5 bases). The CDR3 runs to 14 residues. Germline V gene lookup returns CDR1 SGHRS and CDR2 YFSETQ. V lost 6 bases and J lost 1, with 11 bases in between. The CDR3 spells CASKEVESYNEQFF. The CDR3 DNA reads TGCGCCAGCAAGGAGGTAGAATCCTACAATGAGCAGTTCTTC.

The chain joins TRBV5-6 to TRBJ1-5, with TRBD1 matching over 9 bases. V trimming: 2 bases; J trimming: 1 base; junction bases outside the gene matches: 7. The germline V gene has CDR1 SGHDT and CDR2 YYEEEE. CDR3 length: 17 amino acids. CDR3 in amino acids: CASSLKRGQGSNQPQHF. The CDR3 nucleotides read TGTGCCAGCAGCTTAAAGCGAGGACAGGGGAGCAATCAGCCCCAGCATTTT.

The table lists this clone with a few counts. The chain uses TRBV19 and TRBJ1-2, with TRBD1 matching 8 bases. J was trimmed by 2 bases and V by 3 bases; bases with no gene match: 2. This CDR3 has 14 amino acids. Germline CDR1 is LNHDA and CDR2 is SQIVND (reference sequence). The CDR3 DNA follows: TGTGCCAGTAGTATGGGACAGGCGAACTATGGCTACACCTTC. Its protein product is CASSMGQANYGYTF.